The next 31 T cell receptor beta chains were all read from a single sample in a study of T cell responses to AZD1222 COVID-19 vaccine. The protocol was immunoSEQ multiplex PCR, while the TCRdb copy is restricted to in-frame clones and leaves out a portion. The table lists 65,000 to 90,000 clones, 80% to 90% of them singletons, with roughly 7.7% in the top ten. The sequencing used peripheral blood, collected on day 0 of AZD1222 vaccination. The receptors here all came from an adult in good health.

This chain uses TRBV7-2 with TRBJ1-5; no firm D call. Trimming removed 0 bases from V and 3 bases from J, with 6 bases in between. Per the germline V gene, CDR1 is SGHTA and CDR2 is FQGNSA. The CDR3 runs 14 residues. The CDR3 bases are TGTGCCAGCAGCTTAGCACAGTACAATCAGCCCCAGCATTTT. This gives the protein CASSLAQYNQPQHF.

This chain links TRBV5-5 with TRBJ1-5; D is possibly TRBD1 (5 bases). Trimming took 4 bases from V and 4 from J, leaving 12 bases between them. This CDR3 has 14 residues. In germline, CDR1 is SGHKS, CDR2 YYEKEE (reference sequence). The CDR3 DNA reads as TGTGCCAGCAGCCCGGACATCTTTAATCAGCCCCAGCATTTT. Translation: CASSPDIFNQPQHF.

Here the CDR3 reads CASSSRWPEKLFF. The CDR3 nucleotides read TGTGCCAGCAGCTCACGGTGGCCTGAAAAACTGTTTTTT. The gene calls are TRBV7-9 and TRBJ1-4; D remains unclear. The V end lost 4 bases, the J end lost 7 bases, and 10 bases lay between the germline ends. The V gene's germline CDR1 is SEHNR and CDR2 FQNEAQ (reference sequence). The CDR3 spans 13 residues. Together with reference TRBV7-9 and TRBJ1-4, the CDR3 gives the full variable domain: DTGVSQNPRHKITKRGQNVTFRCDPISEHNRLYWYRQTLGQGPEFLTYFQNEAQLEKSRLLSDRFSAERPKGSFSTLEIQRTEQGDSAMYLCASSSRWPEKLFFGSGTQLSVL.

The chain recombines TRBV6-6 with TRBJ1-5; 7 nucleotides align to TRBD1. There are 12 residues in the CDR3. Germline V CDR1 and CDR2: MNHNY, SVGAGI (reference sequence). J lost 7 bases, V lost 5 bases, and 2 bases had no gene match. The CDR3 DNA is TGTGCCAGCAGTCAGGGGGAACAGCCCCAGCATTTT. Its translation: CASSQGEQPQHF.

The CDR3 DNA follows: TGTGCCAGCAGTGAAGCGAGAACCCAGAACACTGAAGCTTTCTTT. Amino acids: CASSEARTQNTEAFF. This chain joins TRBV6-1 and TRBJ1-1, with D hard to call. The germline V gene has CDR1 MNHNS and CDR2 SASEGT. Deletions cut 0 bases from V and 1 base from J, with 9 bases between. This CDR3 spans 15 amino acids.

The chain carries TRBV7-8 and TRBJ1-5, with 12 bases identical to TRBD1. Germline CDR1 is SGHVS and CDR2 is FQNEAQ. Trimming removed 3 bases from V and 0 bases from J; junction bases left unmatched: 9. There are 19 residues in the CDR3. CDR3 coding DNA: TGTGCCAGCAGCTTGGGCGGGACAGGGGGCAAGGGTAGCAATCAGCCCCAGCATTTT. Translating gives CASSLGGTGGKGSNQPQHF.

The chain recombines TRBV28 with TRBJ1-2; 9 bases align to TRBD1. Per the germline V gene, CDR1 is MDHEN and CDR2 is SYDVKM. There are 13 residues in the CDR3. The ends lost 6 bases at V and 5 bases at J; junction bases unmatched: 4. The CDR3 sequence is CASSQGQGYGYTF. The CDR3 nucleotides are TGTGCCAGCAGCCAGGGACAGGGATATGGCTACACCTTC.

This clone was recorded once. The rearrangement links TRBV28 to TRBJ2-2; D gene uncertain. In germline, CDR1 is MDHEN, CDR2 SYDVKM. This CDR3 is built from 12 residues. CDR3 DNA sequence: TGTGCTGTTTCAGGGAACACCGGGGAGCTGTTTTTT. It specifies CAVSGNTGELFF.

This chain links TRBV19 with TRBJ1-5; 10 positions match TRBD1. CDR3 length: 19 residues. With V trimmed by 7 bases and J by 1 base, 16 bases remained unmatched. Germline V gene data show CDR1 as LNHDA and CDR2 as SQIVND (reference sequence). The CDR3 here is CASTPGQGYPGGSNQPQHF. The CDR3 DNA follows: TGTGCCAGTACTCCGGGACAGGGGTACCCGGGTGGAAGCAATCAGCCCCAGCATTTT.

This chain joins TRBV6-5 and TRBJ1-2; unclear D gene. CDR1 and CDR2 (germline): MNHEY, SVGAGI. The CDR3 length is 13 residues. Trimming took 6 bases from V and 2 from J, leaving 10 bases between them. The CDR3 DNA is TGTGCCAGCAGCAGAGGAGGGAACTATGGCTACACCTTC. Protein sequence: CASSRGGNYGYTF.

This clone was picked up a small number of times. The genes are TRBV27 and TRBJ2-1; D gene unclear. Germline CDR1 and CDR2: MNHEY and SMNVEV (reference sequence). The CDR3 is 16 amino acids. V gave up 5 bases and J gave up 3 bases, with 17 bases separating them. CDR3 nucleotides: TGTGCCAGCAGTCCTGACATAGGGAACTACTACAATGAGCAGTTCTTC. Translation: CASSPDIGNYYNEQFF.

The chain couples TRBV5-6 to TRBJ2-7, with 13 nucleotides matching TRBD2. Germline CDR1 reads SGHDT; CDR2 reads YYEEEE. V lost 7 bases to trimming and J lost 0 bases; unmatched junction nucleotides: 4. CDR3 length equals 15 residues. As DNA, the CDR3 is TGTGCCAGCCGACTAGCGGGGGGCCCCTCCTACGAGCAGTACTTC. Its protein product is CASRLAGGPSYEQYF. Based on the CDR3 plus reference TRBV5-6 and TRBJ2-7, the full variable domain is DAGVTQSPTHLIKTRGQQVTLRCSPKSGHDTVSWYQQALGQGPQFIFQYYEEEERQRGNFPDRFSGHQFPNYSSELNVNALLLGDSALYLCASRLAGGPSYEQYFGPGTRLTVT.

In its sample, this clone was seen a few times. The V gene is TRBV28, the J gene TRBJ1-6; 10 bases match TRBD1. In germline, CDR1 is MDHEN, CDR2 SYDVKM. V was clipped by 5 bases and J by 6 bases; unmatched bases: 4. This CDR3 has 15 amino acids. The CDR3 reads CASSRTGGLNSPLHF. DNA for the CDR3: TGTGCCAGCAGTAGGACAGGGGGACTTAATTCACCCCTCCACTTT.

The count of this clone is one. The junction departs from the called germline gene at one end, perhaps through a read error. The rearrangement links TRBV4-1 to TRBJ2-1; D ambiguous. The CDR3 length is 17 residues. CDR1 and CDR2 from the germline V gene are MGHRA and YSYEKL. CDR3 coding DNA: TGCGCCAGCAGTCAAGCTTCACTTCGGAGCTCCTACAATGAGCAGTTCTTC. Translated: CASSQASLRSSYNEQFF.

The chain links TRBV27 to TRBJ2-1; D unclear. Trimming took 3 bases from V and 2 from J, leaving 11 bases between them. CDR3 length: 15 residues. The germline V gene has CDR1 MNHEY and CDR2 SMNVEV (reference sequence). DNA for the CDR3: TGTGCCAGCAGTTTCGAGGCCCGGGCCTACAATGAGCAGTTCTTC. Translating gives CASSFEARAYNEQFF.

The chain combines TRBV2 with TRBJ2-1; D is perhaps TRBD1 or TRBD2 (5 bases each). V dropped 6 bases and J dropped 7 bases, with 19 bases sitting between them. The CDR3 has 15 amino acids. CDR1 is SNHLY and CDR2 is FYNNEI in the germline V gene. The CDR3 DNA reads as TGTGCCAGCAGCCTACAGGAGCTACGGGGAAATGAGCAGTTCTTC. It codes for CASSLQELRGNEQFF. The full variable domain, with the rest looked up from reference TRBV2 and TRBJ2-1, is EPEVTQTPSHQVTQMGQEVILRCVPISNHLYFYWYRQILGQKVEFLVSFYNNEISEKSEIFDDQFSVERPDGSNFTLKIRSTKLEDSAMYFCASSLQELRGNEQFFGPGTRLTVL.

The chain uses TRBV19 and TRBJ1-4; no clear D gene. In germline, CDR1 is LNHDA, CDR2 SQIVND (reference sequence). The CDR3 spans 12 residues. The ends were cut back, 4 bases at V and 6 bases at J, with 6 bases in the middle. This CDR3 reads CASSRQDEKLFF. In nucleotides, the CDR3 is TGTGCCAGTAGTAGGCAGGATGAAAAACTGTTTTTT.

For the CDR3, the DNA is TGTGCCAGCAGTCGAGCACCCCCCAGCAATCAGCCCCAGCATTTT. Amino acid sequence: CASSRAPPSNQPQHF. V is TRBV6-5 and J is TRBJ1-5; D is ambiguous. Germline V CDR1 and CDR2: MNHEY, SVGAGI. V was cut by 5 bases and J by 1 base, with 12 bases left in between. This CDR3 spans 15 amino acids.

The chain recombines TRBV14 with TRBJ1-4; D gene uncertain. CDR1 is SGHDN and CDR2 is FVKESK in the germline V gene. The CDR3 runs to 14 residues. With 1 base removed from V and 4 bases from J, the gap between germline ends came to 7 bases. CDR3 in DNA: TGTGCCAGCAGCCAAGCTTCCCGTAATGAAAAACTGTTTTTT. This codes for CASSQASRNEKLFF.

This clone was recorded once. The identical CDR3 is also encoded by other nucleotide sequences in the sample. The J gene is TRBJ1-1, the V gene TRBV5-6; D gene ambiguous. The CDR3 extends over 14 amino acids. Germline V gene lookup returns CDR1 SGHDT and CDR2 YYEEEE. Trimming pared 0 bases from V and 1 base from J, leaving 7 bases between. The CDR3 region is CASSLAPGNTEAFF. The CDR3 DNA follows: TGTGCCAGCAGCTTGGCCCCAGGGAACACTGAAGCTTTCTTT.

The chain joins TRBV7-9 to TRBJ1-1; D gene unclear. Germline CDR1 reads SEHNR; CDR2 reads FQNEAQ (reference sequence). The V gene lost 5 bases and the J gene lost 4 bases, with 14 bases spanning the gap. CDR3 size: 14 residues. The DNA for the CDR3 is TGTGCCAGCAGCCCCGTGCTGGGAGGCACTGAAGCTTTCTTT. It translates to CASSPVLGGTEAFF.

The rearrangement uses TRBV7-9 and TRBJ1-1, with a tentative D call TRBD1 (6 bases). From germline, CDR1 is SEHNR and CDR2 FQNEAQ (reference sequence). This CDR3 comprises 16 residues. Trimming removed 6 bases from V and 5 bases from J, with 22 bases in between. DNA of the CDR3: TGTGCCAGCAGACAGAGTGGGGGGATACAGGGAACTGAAGCTTTCTTT. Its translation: CASRQSGGIQGTEAFF.

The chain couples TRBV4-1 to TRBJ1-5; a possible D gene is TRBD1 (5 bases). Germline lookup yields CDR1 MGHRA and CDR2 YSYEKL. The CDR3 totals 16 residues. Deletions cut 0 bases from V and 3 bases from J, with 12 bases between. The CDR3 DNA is TGCGCCAGCAGCCAAGACGGGGGGGGACCCAATCAGCCCCAGCATTTT. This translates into CASSQDGGGPNQPQHF.

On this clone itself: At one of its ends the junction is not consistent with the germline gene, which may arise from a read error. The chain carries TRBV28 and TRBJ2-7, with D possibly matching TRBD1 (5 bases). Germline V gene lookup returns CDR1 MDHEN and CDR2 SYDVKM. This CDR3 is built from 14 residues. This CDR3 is CASTSQDTSCEQYF. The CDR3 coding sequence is TGTGCCAGCACCTCGCAGGACACATCCTGCGAGCAGTACTTC.

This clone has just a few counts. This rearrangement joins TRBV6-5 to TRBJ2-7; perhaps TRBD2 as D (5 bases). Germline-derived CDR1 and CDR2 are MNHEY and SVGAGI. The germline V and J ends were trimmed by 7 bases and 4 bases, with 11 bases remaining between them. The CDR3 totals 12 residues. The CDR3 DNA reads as TGTGCCAGCACTCGAACGGGGTACGAGCAGTACTTC. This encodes CASTRTGYEQYF.

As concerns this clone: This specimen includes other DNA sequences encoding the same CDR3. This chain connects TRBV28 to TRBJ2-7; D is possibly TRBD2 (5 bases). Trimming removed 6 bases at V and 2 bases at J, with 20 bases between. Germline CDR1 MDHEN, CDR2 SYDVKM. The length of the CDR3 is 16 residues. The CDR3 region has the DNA TGTGCCAGCAGCTCCCCCTCCGGCCTCGGGACCTACGAGCAGTACTTC. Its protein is CASSSPSGLGTYEQYF.

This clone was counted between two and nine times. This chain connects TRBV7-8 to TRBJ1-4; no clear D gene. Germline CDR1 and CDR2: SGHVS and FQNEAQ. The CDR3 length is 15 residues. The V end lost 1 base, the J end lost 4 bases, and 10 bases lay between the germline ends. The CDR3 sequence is CASSLVPGNNEKLFF. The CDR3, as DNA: TGTGCCAGCAGCTTAGTTCCAGGAAATAATGAAAAACTGTTTTTT.

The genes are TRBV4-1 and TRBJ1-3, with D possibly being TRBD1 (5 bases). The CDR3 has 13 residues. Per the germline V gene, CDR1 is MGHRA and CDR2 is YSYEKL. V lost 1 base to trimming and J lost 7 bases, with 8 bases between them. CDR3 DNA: TGCGCCAGCAGCCAAGTGGAGGGGAACACCATATATTTT. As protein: CASSQVEGNTIYF.

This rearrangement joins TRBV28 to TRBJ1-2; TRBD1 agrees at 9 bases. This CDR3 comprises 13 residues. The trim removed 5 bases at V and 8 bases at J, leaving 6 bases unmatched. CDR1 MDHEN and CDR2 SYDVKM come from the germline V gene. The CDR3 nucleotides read TGTGCCAGCAGTGCCGGGACAGGGCGCGGCTACACCTTC. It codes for CASSAGTGRGYTF.

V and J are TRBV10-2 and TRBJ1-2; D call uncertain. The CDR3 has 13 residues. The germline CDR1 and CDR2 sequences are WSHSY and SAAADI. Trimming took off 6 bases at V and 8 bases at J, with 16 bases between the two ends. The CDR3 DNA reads TGCGCCAGCAGCGACCGGGCCGAAGGGGGCTACACCTTC. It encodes CASSDRAEGGYTF.

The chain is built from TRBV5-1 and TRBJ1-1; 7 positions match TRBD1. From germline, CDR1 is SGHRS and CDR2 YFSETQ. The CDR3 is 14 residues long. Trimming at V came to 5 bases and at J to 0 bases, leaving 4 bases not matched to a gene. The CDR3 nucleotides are TGCGCCAGCAGAATAACAGGGGTGAACACTGAAGCTTTCTTT. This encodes CASRITGVNTEAFF.